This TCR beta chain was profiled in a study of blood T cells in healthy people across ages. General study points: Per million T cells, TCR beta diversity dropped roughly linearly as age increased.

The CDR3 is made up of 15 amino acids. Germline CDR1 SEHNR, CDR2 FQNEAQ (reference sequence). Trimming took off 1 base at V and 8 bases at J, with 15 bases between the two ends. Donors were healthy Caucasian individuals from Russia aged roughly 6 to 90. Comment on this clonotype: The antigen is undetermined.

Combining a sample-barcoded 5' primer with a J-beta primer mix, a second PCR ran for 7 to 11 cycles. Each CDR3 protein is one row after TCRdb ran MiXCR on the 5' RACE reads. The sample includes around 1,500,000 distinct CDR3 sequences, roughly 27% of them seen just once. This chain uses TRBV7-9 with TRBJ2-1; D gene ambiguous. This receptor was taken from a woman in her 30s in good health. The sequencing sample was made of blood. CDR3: CASSLGSSGGDEQFF. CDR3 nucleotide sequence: TGTGCCAGCAGCTTAGGATCCAGTGGTGGGGATGAGCAGTTCTTC.